The sample holds a few counts of the clone carrying this T cell receptor (beta chain). Its specificity is not known. Here immunoSEQ multiplex PCR was the method, and the copy in TCRdb shows in-frame clones only, minus some. The sample lists fewer than 250,000 clones, approximately 80% occurring once. The data stem from a study of cytomegalovirus exposure and HLA in healthy donors. Turning to the study itself: The approximately 120 validation repertoires used the same platform as the roughly 670 first-cohort repertoires, a later analysis reported.

General study findings and limits: Despite most TCR sequences being rare, some public TCRs occurred in many donors. In a later analysis, first-cohort TCR clusters were found to tend to co-occur in the 95 to 150 validation repertoires. Confirmation was obtained in vitro that a few CMV-associated chains are specific for CMV antigens.

V lost 5 bases and J lost 2; bases outside the gene matches: 6. The CDR3 extends over 16 amino acids. Germline V CDR1 and CDR2: SGHTA, FQGTGA. The specimen was PBMCs. The chain carries TRBV7-3 and TRBJ2-5; 12 positions agree with TRBD2. The sequence was collected from a woman in her 30s in good health and CMV-seropositive. The CDR3 coding sequence is TGTGCCAGCAGCCCAGGAGGGACTAGCGGGCAAGAGACCCAGTACTTC. This gives the protein CASSPGGTSGQETQYF.